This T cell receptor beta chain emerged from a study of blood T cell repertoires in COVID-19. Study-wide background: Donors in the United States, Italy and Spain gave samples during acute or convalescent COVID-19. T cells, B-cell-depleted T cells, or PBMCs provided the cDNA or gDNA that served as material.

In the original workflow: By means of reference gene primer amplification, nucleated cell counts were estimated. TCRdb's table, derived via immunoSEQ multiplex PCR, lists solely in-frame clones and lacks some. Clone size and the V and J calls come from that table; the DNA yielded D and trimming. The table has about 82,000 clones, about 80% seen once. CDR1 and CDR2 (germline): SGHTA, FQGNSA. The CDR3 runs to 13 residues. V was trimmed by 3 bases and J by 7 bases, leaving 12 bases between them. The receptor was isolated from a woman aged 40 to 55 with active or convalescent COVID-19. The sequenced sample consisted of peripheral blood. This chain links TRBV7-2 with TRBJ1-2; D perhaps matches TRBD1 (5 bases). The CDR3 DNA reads TGTGCCAGCAGCTTCGGCCCTAGGGGTGGCTACACCTTC. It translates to CASSFGPRGGYTF. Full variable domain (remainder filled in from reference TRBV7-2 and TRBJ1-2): GAGVSQSPSNKVTEKGKDVELRCDPISGHTALYWYRQSLGQGLEFLIYFQGNSAPDKSGLPSDRFSAERTGGSVSTLTIQRTQQEDSAVYLCASSFGPRGGYTFGSGTRLTVV.